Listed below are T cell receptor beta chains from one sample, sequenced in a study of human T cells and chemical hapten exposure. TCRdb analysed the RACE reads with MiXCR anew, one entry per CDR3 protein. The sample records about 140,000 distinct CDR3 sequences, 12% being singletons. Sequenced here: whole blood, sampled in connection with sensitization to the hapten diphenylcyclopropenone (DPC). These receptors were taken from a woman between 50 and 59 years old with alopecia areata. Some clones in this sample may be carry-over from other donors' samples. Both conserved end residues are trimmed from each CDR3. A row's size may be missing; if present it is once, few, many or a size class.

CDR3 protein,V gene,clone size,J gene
ASSVQILGLGQY,TRBV2,few,TRBJ2-7
ASSPDRGVVYEQY,TRBV7-2,few,TRBJ2-7
ASSQGGTYSPLH,TRBV28,few,TRBJ1-6
ASSHPGPQGEKLF,TRBV28,many,TRBJ1-4
SVTGSANTEAF,TRBV29-1,many,TRBJ1-1
ASTSLAGPNTGDLF,TRBV12-3/TRBV12-4,-,TRBJ2-2
SASKREGLGDEQF,TRBV20-1,-,TRBJ2-1
ASSSSDGRYEQY,TRBV7-8,many,TRBJ2-7
SASDSREETQY,TRBV20-1,-,TRBJ2-5
ASRRTSEYEQY,TRBV6-1,many,TRBJ2-7
ASSLITDTQY,TRBV7-9,many,TRBJ2-3
ASSQVLGAGEQY,TRBV14,-,TRBJ2-7
ATSDSGLAGAYTDTQY,TRBV24-1,few,TRBJ2-3
ASSFAPPGQGNGYT,TRBV27,-,TRBJ1-2
ASSPAAGGRNEQF,TRBV19,-,TRBJ2-1
ASSATGSGAKNIQY,TRBV7-2,many,TRBJ2-4
SVADLAGAATVY,TRBV29-1,-,TRBJ2-3
ASSDAGQAKNIQY,TRBV6-1,-,TRBJ2-4
ASSWTGEYGYT,TRBV7-2,few,TRBJ1-2
SVEGRGLATYNEQF,TRBV29-1,-,TRBJ2-1
SARDLIGTVGYT,TRBV20-1,-,TRBJ1-2
ASSLLRELTGELF,TRBV6-1,few,TRBJ2-2
ASREGEREEAYEQY,TRBV27,few,TRBJ2-7
ASSQVGHGNT,TRBV7-9,-,TRBJ1-2
SAPVGYTEAF,TRBV20-1,-,TRBJ1-1
ASSFGSGRTYEQY,TRBV11-2,-,TRBJ2-7
ASSTDTYRSYEQY,TRBV5-1,-,TRBJ2-7
ATSDMTSGLRTDTQY,TRBV24-1,-,TRBJ2-3
SVVLAEGTYEQY,TRBV29-1,-,TRBJ2-7
ASSLGGLAEQETQY,TRBV11-2,few,TRBJ2-5
ASSFHRSNSNQPQH,TRBV2,many,TRBJ1-5
ASSQGTSPRGEQY,TRBV3-1,-,TRBJ2-7
ASSRQALGTEAF,TRBV14,-,TRBJ1-1
ASRSRLAGESGELF,TRBV12-3/TRBV12-4,few,TRBJ2-2
ASSAGDTDTQY,TRBV6-1,few,TRBJ2-3
ASTTSVADTQY,TRBV7-2,few,TRBJ2-3
ASGGTSGRANTQY,TRBV28,-,TRBJ2-3
ASSAGIGELF,TRBV7-3,few,TRBJ2-2